This T cell receptor (beta chain) was identified in a study of vaccination and CD4 T cells after COVID-19. The Oncomine TCR Beta short-read assay was what sequenced the DNA obtained from cultured CD4+ T cells. TCRdb re-called the PCR reads with MiXCR, one entry per CDR3 protein. This sample has some 25,000 distinct CDR3 sequences, with 50% to 75% found just once. There are a few counts of this clonotype. The antigen is not known. The CDR3 has 15 residues. Trimming left V 2 bases short and J 1 base short, with 12 bases between. Germline CDR1 and CDR2: GTSNPN and SVGIG (reference sequence). Treatment noted: roughly 10-day PBMC culture with coronavirus spike peptide pools or control peptides (ViraFEST assay).

The specimen was CD4+ T cells from blood, cultured in vitro. The chain recombines TRBV30 with TRBJ1-5; D is perhaps TRBD1 (5 bases). This receptor was obtained from a human donor who had recovered from COVID-19. CDR3 loop: CAWSIAGMSNQPQHF. The CDR3 DNA sequence: TGTGCCTGGAGTATCGCAGGGATGAGCAATCAGCCCCAGCATTTT. The whole variable domain, filled in from reference TRBV30 and TRBJ1-5, reads SQTIHQWPATLVQPVGSPLSLECTVEGTSNPNLYWYRQAAGRGLQLLFYSVGIGQISSEVPQNLSASRPQDRQFILSSKKLLLSDSGFYLCAWSIAGMSNQPQHFGDGTRLSIL.